One sample yielded the 16 T cell receptor beta chains listed below, sequenced in a study of cytomegalovirus exposure and HLA in healthy donors. The PCR ran on 60 Vbeta and 13 Jbeta primers. Measured with immunoSEQ multiplex PCR; TCRdb has only the in-frame clones, and not every one. This table holds 97,000 or so clones, around a tenth found once. The sequenced sample consisted of PBMCs. Source of these receptors: a middle-aged man in good health and CMV-seropositive.

V is TRBV10-3 and J is TRBJ2-7; 11 bases align to TRBD2. This CDR3 spans 13 amino acids. Germline CDR1 is ENHRY and CDR2 is SYGVKD. V lost 4 bases, J lost 4 bases, and 0 bases stayed unmatched. The CDR3 nucleotides read TGTGCCATCAGTGTAGCGGGAGGGTACGAGCAGTACTTC. Its protein is CAISVAGGYEQYF.

The chain has TRBV19 and TRBJ2-2; D may be TRBD2 (6 bases). The CDR3 consists of 15 residues. Deletions cut 1 base from V and 4 bases from J, with 10 bases between. Germline V gene lookup returns CDR1 LNHDA and CDR2 SQIVND (reference sequence). CDR3 residues: CASSIGKAGTGELFF. The CDR3 region has the DNA TGTGCCAGTAGTATAGGGAAAGCGGGCACCGGGGAGCTGTTTTTT.

This rearrangement joins TRBV27 to TRBJ1-2; D gene uncertain. V was pared by 3 bases and J by 8 bases, with 13 bases between. From germline, CDR1 is MNHEY and CDR2 SMNVEV (reference sequence). The CDR3 is 13 amino acids. The CDR3 reads CASSLSQDFGYTF. The DNA for the CDR3 is TGTGCCAGCAGTTTGAGCCAGGATTTCGGCTACACCTTC.

The chain links TRBV5-6 to TRBJ2-2; TRBD1 aligns across 11 bases. Trimming took 5 bases from V and 1 from J; bases not matched to a gene: 7. CDR3 length: 17 residues. Germline assignment: CDR1 SGHDT and CDR2 YYEEEE. The CDR3: CASRVGTGGRNTGELFF. The CDR3 nucleotides are TGTGCCAGCAGGGTTGGGACAGGGGGACGGAACACCGGGGAGCTGTTTTTT.

V usage is TRBV28 and J usage is TRBJ2-2; 8 bases agree with TRBD2. After removal of 8 bases from V and 0 bases from J, the junction contained 5 bases not matched to a gene. There are 15 residues in the CDR3. Germline V gene sequence: CDR1 MDHEN, CDR2 SYDVKM. The CDR3 sequence: CASAGGAANTGELFF. CDR3 nucleotide sequence: TGTGCCAGCGCCGGGGGGGCTGCGAACACCGGGGAGCTGTTTTTT.

For the CDR3, the DNA is TGTGCCAGCGGCCGGGAGGGCCGTATTGAAGCTTTCTTT. It yields the protein CASGREGRIEAFF. The chain links TRBV28 to TRBJ1-1; no clear D. V shed 8 bases and J shed 7 bases, with 17 bases lying between them. CDR1 and CDR2 from the germline V gene are MDHEN and SYDVKM. The length of the CDR3 is 13 residues.

The chain joins TRBV5-4 to TRBJ2-5; D may be TRBD1 (6 bases). The CDR3 extends over 13 amino acids. The germline V gene encodes CDR1 SGHNT and CDR2 YYREEE (reference sequence). V was shortened by 4 bases and J by 6 bases, with 13 bases between the two germline ends. In DNA form, the CDR3 reads TGTGCCAGCAGCCCCGAGGGGGTACAGACCCAGTACTTC. Translating gives CASSPEGVQTQYF. The full variable domain, rest sourced from reference TRBV5-4 and TRBJ2-5, is ETGVTQSPTHLIKTRGQQVTLRCSSQSGHNTVSWYQQALGQGPQFIFQYYREEENGRGNFPPRFSGLQFPNYSSELNVNALELDDSALYLCASSPEGVQTQYFGPGTRLLVL.

This chain links TRBV28 with TRBJ1-5, with TRBD1 matching over 7 bases. The length of the CDR3 is 14 residues. The V and J ends lost 5 bases and 4 bases, in that order; junction bases with no gene match: 5. Germline CDR1 reads MDHEN; CDR2 reads SYDVKM. The CDR3 sequence: CASSPGQRNQPQHF. Here the CDR3 DNA reads TGTGCCAGCAGTCCGGGACAGCGAAATCAGCCCCAGCATTTT.

The chain combines TRBV6-5 with TRBJ2-7, with TRBD1 identical over 7 bases. With 5 bases clipped from V and 4 bases from J, the junction kept 5 bases outside the gene matches. In germline, CDR1 is MNHEY, CDR2 SVGAGI. The CDR3 has 13 residues. The CDR3 loop reads CASSPGGRYEQYF. CDR3 coding DNA: TGTGCCAGCAGTCCAGGGGGTCGGTACGAGCAGTACTTC.

V is TRBV11-2 and J is TRBJ2-1; TRBD2 is a possible D gene (5 bases). Per the germline V gene, CDR1 is SGHAT and CDR2 is FQNNGV. The CDR3 is 15 residues long. Trimming removed 1 base at V and 4 bases at J, with 11 bases between. CDR3 amino acids: CASSLAPTGYNEQFF. The CDR3 coding sequence is TGTGCCAGCAGCTTAGCCCCCACGGGGTACAATGAGCAGTTCTTC.

The J gene is TRBJ1-1, the V gene TRBV29-1; tentatively, D is TRBD1 (6 bases). Germline CDR1 reads SQVTM; CDR2 reads ANQGSEA. V was clipped by 3 bases and J by 4 bases, with 9 bases between them. The CDR3 is made up of 12 amino acids. The CDR3 sequence is CSVDPGATEAFF. The CDR3 region has the DNA TGCAGCGTTGACCCAGGGGCCACTGAAGCTTTCTTT.

This sequence joins TRBV7-8 and TRBJ2-7, with 9 bases fitting TRBD1. CDR3 size: 14 residues. Germline V gene data show CDR1 as SGHVS and CDR2 as FQNEAQ. J was trimmed by 4 bases and V by 1 base; bases with no gene match: 2. The CDR3 region is CASSLVQGAYEQYF. CDR3 DNA sequence: TGTGCCAGCAGCTTAGTACAGGGGGCTTACGAGCAGTACTTC.

CDR3 region: CATSGGRPEAQYF. CDR3 sequence (DNA): TGTGCCACCAGCGGAGGACGGCCCGAGGCCCAGTACTTC. V usage is TRBV15 and J usage is TRBJ2-5, with D perhaps TRBD2 (5 bases). The V end lost 5 bases, the J end lost 9 bases, and 16 bases lay between the germline ends. Germline CDR1 LNHNV, CDR2 YYDKDF (reference sequence). CDR3 length: 13 amino acids.

The V gene is TRBV7-2, the J gene TRBJ2-3, with D possibly matching TRBD2 (7 bases). The germline V gene encodes CDR1 SGHTA and CDR2 FQGNSA. V lost 6 bases, J lost 1 base, and 14 bases lay in between. The length of the CDR3 is 15 residues. CDR3 sequence reads: CASRRRGRRTDTQYF. CDR3 coding DNA: TGTGCCAGCAGGCGGCGGGGGCGGCGCACAGATACGCAGTATTTT.

This clone came up a few times. The chain uses TRBV10-3 and TRBJ1-3, with 8 positions matching TRBD1. CDR1 and CDR2 (germline): ENHRY, SYGVKD. There are 16 residues in the CDR3. Trimming removed 5 bases from V and 0 bases from J; junction bases left unmatched: 6. CDR3 amino acids: CAISPGTGDSGNTIYF. As DNA, the CDR3 is TGTGCCATCAGTCCCGGGACAGGTGACTCTGGAAACACCATATATTTT.

This rearrangement joins TRBV27 to TRBJ2-3, with TRBD2 matching 7 bases. J was trimmed by 4 bases and V by 5 bases; bases with no gene match: 9. Germline assignment: CDR1 MNHEY and CDR2 SMNVEV (reference sequence). CDR3 length equals 15 residues. The CDR3 sequence is CASSITSAAPDTQYF. The CDR3 DNA sequence: TGTGCCAGCAGTATCACTAGCGCCGCCCCAGATACGCAGTATTTT.